The T cell receptor beta chain under discussion was sequenced for a study of blood T cell repertoires in COVID-19. Study-wide background: Material from acute and convalescent COVID-19 was sourced from the United States, Italy and Spain. T cells, B-cell-depleted T cells, or PBMCs supplied cDNA or gDNA.

In the original analysis: The assay estimated nucleated cells by amplifying reference gene primers. This table comes from immunoSEQ multiplex PCR, and its TCRdb copy is limited to in-frame clones, with some not included. That table is the source of V, J and clone size, and D and trimming were worked out from the DNA. The data show about 400,000 clones, about 87% seen once. Allocation to cohorts depended on clinical history reported by the participants. Per germline, CDR1 MNHEY and CDR2 SVGAGI. The CDR3 is 14 residues long. V dropped 6 bases and J dropped 4; count of bases not matched to a gene: 6. The sample was PBMCs or T cells enriched from blood (not recorded which). This chain connects TRBV6-5 to TRBJ1-2; 9 nucleotides align to TRBD1. This TCR derives from a man in his forties in a cohort exposed to, infected with or recovered from COVID-19 (not recorded which). In nucleotides, the CDR3 is TGTGCCAGCAGCTTACAGGGGGCAAGCTATGGCTACACCTTC. This encodes CASSLQGASYGYTF.